A single T cell receptor beta chain is shown here with its context. Germline-derived CDR1 and CDR2 are SEHNR and FQNEAQ (reference sequence). V was trimmed by 7 bases and J by 1 base, leaving 10 bases between them. The CDR3 totals 13 residues. The data originate from a study of control samples from healthy donors and cancer patients. Profiled with immunoSEQ multiplex PCR; TCRdb holds only in-frame clones, not every one. The sample lists 150,000 to 200,000 clones, 90% occurring once. The chain is built from TRBV7-9 and TRBJ1-1, with D unresolved. The receptor was isolated from a woman aged 45-59 years in good health. Material for sequencing was blood. The DNA for the CDR3 is TGTGCCAGCACCGCGGGTCCGAACACTGAAGCTTTCTTT. Protein: CASTAGPNTEAFF.